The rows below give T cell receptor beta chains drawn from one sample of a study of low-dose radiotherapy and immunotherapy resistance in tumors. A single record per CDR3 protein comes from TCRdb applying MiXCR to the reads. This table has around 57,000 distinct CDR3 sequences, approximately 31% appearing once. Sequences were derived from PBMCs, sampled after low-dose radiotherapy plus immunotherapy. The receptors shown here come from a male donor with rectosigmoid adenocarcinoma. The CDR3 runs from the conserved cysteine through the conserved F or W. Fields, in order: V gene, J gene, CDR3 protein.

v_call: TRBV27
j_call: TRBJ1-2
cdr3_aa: CASSPAGTDYGYTF

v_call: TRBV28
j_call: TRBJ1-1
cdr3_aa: CASRNRAITEAFF

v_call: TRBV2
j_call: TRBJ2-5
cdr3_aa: CARTQDRGSPQYF

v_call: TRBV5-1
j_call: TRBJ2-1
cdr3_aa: CASSDSARSYNEQFF

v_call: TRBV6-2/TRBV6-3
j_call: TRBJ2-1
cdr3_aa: CASSYSLGAAGSKVQNEQFF

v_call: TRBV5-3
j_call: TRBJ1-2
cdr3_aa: CASSLWGRPSSNYGYTF

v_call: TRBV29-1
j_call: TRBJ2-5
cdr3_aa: CSVAGTAYQETQYF

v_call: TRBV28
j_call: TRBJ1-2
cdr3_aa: CASSLWGGGYTF

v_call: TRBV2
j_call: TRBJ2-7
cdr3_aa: CASSGLVSYEQYF

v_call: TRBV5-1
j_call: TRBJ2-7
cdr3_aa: CASKAGGPSEQYF

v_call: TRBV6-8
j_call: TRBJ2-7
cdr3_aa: CASSPSWYEQYF

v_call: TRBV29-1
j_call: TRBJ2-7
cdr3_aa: CSVSGGSYEQYF

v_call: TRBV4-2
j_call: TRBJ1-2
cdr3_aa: CASSQSSGYGYTF

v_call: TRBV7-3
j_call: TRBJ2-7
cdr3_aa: CASSLGLDREQYF

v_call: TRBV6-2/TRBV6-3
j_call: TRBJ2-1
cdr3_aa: CASSGVAGGNEQFF

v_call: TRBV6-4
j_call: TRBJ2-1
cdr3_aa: CASSFAASNEQFF

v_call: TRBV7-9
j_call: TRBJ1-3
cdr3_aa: CASSLYTGFGNTIYF

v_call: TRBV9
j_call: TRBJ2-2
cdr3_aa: CASSVDGNTGELFF

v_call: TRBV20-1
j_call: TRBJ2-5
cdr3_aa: CSARDRLRGQETQYF

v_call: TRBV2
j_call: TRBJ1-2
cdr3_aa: CASSGGGAYGYTF

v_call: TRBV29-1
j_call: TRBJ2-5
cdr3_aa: CSGSRQQETQYF

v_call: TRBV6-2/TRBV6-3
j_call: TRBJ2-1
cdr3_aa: CASRHLAVGYNEQFF

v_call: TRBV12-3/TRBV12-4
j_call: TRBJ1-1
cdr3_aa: CASSFETNTEAFF

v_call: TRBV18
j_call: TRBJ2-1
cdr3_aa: CASSLLGHPEQFF

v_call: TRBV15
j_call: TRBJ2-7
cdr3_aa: CATSGRGSLDHEQYF

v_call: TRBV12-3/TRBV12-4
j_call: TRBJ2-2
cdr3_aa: CASSFPNTGELFF

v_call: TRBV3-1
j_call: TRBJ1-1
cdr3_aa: CASSQDTGAITEAFF

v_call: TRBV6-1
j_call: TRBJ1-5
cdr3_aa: CASRTTGNQPQHF

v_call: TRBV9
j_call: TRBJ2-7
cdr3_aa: CASSVGGAYTGEQYF

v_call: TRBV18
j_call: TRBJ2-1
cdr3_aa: CASSLGSGAYNEQFF

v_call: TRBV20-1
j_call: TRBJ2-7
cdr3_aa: CSAGTGRGSYEQYF

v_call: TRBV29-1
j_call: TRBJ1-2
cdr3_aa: CSANRGTDYGYTF

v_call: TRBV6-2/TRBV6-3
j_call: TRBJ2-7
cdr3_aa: CASSEDRSAHYEQYF

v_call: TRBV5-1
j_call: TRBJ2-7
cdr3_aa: CASSTAVTGIYEQYF

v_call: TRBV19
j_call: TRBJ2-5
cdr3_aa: CASRTDSQETQYF

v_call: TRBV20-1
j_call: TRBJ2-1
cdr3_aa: CSARGLAGGEQFF

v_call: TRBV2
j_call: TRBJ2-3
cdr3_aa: CASSEILGLAGTDTQYF

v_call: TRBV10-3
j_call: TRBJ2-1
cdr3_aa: CATGQTYNEQFF

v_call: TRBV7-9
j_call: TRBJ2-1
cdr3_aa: CASSFSGGTYNEQFF

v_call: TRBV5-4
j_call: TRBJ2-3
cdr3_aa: CASSPQPGLRADTQYF

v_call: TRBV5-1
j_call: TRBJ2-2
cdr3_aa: CASSLEVGGSLAYTGELFF

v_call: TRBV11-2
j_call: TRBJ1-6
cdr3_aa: CASSFTGLGSPLHF

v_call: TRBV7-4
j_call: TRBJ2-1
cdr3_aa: CASSPTSVGLNEQFF

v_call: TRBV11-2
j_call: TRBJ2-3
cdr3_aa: CASSPGLAASTDTQYF

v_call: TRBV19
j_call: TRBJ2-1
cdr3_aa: CASRMVGGAYNEQFF

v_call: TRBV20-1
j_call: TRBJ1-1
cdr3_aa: CSASTGDYTEAFF

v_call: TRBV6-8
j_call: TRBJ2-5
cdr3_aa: CASSYASGTVGQETQYF

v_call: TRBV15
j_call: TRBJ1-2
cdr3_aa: CATSRGQGNVGGYTF

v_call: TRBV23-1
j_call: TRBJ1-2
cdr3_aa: CASSQRDRTKGDYGYTF

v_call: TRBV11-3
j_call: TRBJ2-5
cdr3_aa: CASSLDQSGTSGRVETQYF

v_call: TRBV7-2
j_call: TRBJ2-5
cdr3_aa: CASSLGTGGEETQYF

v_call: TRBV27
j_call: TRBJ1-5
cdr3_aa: CASRSEGVLTQPQHF

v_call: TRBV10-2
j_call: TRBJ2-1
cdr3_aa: CASTGTENNEQFF

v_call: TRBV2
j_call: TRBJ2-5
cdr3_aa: CASSERLAARQTQYF

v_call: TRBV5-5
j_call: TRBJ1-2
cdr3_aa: CASKGAANYGYTF

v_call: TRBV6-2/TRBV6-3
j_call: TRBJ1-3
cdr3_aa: CASSITRPGGSGNTIYF

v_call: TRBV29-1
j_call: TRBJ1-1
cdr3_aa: CSGVRDTEAFF

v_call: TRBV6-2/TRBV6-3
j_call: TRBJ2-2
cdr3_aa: CASSYSIPGQAGELFF

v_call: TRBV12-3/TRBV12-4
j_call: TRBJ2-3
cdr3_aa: CASSTGPGTSTDTQYF

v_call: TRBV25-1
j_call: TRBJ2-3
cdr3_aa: CASSESSSGSSDTQYF